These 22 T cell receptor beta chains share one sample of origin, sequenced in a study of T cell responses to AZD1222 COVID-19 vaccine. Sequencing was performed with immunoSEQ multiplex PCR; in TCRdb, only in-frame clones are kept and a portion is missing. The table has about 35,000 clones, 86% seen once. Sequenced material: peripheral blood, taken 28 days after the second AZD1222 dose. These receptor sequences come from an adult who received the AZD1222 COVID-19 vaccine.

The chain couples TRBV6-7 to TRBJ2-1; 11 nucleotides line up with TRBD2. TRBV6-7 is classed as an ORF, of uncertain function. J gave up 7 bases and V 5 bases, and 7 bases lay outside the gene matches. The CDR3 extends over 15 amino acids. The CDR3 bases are TGTGCCAGCAGTCCCGTTAGCGGGAGGGTTAATGAGCAGTTCTTC. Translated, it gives CASSPVSGRVNEQFF.

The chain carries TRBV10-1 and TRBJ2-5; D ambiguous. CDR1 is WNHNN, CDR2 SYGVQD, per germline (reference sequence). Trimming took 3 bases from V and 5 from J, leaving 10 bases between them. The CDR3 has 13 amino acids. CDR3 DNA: TGCGCCAGCAGTGATCAAGGGATTGAGACCCAGTACTTC. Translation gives CASSDQGIETQYF.

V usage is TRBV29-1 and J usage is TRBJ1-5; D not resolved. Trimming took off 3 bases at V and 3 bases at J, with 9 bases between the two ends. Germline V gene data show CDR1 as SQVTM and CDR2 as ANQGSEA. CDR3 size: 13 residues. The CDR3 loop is CSVDPQINQPQHF. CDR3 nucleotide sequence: TGCAGCGTTGACCCCCAGATCAATCAGCCCCAGCATTTT.

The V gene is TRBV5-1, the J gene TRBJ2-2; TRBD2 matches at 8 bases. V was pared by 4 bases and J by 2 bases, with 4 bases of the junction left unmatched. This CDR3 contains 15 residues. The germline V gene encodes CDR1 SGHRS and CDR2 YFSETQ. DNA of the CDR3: TGCGCCAGCAGCCCGACTAGCGTTAACACCGGGGAGCTGTTTTTT. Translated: CASSPTSVNTGELFF.

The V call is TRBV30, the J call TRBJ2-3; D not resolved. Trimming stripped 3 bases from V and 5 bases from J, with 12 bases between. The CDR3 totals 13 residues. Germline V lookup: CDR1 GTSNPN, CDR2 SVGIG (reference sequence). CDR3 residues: CAWRIGVGDTQYF. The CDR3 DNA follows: TGTGCCTGGAGAATTGGAGTGGGAGATACGCAGTATTTT.

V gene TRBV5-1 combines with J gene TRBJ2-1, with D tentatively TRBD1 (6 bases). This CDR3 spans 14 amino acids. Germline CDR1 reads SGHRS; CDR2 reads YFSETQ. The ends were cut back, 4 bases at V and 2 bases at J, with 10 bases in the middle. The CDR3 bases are TGCGCCAGCAGCGGGTGGGACACCTACAATGAGCAGTTCTTC. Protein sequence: CASSGWDTYNEQFF.

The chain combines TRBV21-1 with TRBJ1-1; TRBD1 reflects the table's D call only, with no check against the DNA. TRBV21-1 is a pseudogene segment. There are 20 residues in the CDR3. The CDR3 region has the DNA TGTGCCAGCAGCAAAGATATAGGTCTAAGGAGGGGGCGATTGGACACTGAAGCTTTCTTT. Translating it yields CASSKDIGLRRGRLDTEAFF.

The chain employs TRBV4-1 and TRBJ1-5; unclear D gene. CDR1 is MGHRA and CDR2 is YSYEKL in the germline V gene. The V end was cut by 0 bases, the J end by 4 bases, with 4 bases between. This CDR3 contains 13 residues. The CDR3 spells CASSQDQNQPQHF. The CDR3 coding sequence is TGCGCCAGCAGCCAAGATCAGAATCAGCCCCAGCATTTT.

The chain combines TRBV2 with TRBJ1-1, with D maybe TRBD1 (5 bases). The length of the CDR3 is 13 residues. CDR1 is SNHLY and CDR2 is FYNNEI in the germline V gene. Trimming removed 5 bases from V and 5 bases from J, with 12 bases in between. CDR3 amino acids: CASSYRQNTEAFF. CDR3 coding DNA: TGTGCCAGCAGTTACCGACAGAATACTGAAGCTTTCTTT.

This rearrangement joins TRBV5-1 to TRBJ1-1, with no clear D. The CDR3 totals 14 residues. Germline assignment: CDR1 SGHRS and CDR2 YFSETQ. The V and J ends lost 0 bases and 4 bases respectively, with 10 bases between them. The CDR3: CASSLETSVTEAFF. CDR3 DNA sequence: TGCGCCAGCAGCTTGGAAACGTCAGTCACTGAAGCTTTCTTT.

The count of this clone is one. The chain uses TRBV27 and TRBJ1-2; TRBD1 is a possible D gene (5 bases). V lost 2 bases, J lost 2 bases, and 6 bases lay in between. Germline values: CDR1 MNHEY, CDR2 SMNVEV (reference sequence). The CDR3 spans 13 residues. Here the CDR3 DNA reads TGTGCCAGCAGTTTAGCAGGGAACTATGGCTACACCTTC. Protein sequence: CASSLAGNYGYTF.

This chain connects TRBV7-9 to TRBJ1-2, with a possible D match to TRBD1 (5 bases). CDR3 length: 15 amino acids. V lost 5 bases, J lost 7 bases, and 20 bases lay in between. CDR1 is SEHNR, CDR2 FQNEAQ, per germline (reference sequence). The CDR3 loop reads CASSQNSGGNAGYTF. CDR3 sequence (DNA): TGTGCCAGCAGCCAAAATAGCGGGGGGAATGCTGGCTACACCTTC. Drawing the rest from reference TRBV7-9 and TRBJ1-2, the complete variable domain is DTGVSQNPRHKITKRGQNVTFRCDPISEHNRLYWYRQTLGQGPEFLTYFQNEAQLEKSRLLSDRFSAERPKGSFSTLEIQRTEQGDSAMYLCASSQNSGGNAGYTFGSGTRLTVV.

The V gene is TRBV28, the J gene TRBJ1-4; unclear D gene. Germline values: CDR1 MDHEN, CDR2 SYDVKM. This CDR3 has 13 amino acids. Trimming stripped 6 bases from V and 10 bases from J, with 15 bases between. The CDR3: CASSAPADGKLFF. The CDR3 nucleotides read TGTGCCAGCAGCGCGCCGGCAGACGGAAAACTGTTTTTT.

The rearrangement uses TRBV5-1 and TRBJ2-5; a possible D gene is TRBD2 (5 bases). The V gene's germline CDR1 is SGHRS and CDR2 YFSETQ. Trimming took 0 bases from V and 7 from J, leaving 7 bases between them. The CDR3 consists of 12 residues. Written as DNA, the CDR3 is TGCGCCAGCAGCTTGGACGAGGGGACCCAGTACTTC. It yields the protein CASSLDEGTQYF.

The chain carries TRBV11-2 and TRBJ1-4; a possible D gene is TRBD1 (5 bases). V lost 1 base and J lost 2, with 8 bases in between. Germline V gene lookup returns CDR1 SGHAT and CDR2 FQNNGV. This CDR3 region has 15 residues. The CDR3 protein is CASSLAPGTNEKLFF. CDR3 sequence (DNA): TGTGCCAGCAGCTTAGCCCCAGGGACTAATGAAAAACTGTTTTTT.

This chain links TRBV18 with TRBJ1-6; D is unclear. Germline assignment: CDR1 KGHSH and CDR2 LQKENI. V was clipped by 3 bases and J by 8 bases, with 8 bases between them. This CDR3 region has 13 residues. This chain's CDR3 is CASSPGMDSPLHF. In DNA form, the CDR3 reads TGTGCCAGCTCACCGGGCATGGATTCACCCCTCCACTTT.

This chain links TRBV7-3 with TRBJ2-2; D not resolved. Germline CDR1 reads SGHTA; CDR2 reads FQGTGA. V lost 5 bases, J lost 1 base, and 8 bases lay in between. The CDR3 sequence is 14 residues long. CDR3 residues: CASSLQQNTGELFF. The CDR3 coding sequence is TGTGCCAGCAGCCTTCAACAGAACACCGGGGAGCTGTTTTTT.

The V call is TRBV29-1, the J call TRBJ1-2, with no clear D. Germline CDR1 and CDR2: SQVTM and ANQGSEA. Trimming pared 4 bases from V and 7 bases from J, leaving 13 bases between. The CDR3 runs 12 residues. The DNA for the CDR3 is TGCAGCGTTGGGACGGAGCGACTTGGCTACACCTTC. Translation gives CSVGTERLGYTF.

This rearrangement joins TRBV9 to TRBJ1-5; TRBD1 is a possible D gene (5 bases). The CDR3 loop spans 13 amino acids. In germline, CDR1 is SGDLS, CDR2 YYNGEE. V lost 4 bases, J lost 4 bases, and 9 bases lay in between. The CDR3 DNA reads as TGTGCCAGCAGCCCAGGGCAGAATCAGCCCCAGCATTTT. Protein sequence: CASSPGQNQPQHF. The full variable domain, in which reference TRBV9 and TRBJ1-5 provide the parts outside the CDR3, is DSGVTQTPKHLITATGQRVTLRCSPRSGDLSVYWYQQSLDQGLQFLIQYYNGEERAKGNILERFSAQQFPDLHSELNLSSLELGDSALYFCASSPGQNQPQHFGDGTRLSIL.

The CDR3 region is CASRSAATANEKLFF. In nucleotides, the CDR3 is TGTGCCAGCAGAAGCGCAGCGACGGCTAATGAAAAACTGTTTTTT. The chain couples TRBV6-5 to TRBJ1-4; D is undetermined. The germline V and J ends were trimmed by 6 bases and 3 bases, with 14 bases remaining between them. The CDR3 runs to 15 residues. Germline CDR1 and CDR2: MNHEY and SVGAGI.

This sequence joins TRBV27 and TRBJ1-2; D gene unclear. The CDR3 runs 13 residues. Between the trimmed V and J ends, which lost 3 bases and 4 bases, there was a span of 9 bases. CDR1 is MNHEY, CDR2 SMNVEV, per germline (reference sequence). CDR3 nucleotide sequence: TGTGCCAGCAGTTTCAGACCCGGCTATGGCTACACCTTC. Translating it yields CASSFRPGYGYTF.

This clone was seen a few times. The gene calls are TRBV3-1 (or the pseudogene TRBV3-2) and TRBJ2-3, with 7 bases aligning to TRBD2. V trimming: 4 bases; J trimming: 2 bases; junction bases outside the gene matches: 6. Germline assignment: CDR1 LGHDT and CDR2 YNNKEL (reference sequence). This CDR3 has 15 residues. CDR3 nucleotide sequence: TGTGCCAGCAGCCCATCTAGCGGCCACACAGATACGCAGTATTTT. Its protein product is CASSPSSGHTDTQYF.